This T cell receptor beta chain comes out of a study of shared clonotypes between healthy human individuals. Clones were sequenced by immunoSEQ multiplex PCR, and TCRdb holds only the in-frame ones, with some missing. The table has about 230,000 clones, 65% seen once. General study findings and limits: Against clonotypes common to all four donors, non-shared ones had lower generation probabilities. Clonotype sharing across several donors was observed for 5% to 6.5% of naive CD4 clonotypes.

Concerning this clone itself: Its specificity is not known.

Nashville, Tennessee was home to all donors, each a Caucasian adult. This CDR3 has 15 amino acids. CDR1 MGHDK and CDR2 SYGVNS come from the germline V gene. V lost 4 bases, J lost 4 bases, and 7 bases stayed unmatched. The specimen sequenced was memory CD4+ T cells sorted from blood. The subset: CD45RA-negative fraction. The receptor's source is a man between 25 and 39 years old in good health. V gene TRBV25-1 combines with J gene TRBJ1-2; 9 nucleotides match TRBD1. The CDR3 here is CASSGDRGEGYGYTF. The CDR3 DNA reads TGTGCCAGCAGTGGAGACAGGGGGGAGGGCTATGGCTACACCTTC.